One and the same sample provided the 14 T cell receptor beta chains below, sequenced in a study of blood T cell repertoires in COVID-19. Only in-frame clones appear in the TCRdb table, and some are missing; sequencing was by immunoSEQ multiplex PCR. Of roughly 230,000 clones listed, roughly 90% were seen once; the top ten hold about 0.7%. Material for sequencing was peripheral blood. The source is a human donor in a cohort sampled during active COVID-19.

In nucleotides, the CDR3 is TGTGCCAGCAGTTACTCGTACAGGGCTAGGGGCTACACCTTC. Encoded protein: CASSYSYRARGYTF. V and J are TRBV6-5 and TRBJ1-2; TRBD1 is a possible D gene (6 bases). Germline values: CDR1 MNHEY, CDR2 SVGAGI. Trimming took 0 bases from V and 8 from J, leaving 13 bases between them. This CDR3 is 14 amino acids long.

V usage is TRBV11-2 and J usage is TRBJ2-7, with 8 bases lining up with TRBD2. With V trimmed by 1 base and J by 4 bases, 6 bases remained unmatched. This CDR3 contains 15 residues. Per germline, CDR1 SGHAT and CDR2 FQNNGV. Here the CDR3 reads CASSLVSGRGYEQYF. The CDR3 DNA sequence: TGTGCCAGCAGCTTAGTCAGCGGGAGAGGGTACGAGCAGTACTTC.

J is TRBJ2-2 and V is TRBV28; D perhaps matches TRBD1 (6 bases). The CDR3 consists of 15 residues. V shed 3 bases and J shed 5 bases, with 13 bases lying between them. Germline CDR1 and CDR2: MDHEN and SYDVKM. CDR3 loop: CASSLVGTQTGELFF. The CDR3 nucleotides are TGTGCCAGCAGTTTGGTCGGGACACAGACCGGGGAGCTGTTTTTT. The variable domain in full, with the rest retrieved from reference TRBV28 and TRBJ2-2, is DVKVTQSSRYLVKRTGEKVFLECVQDMDHENMFWYRQDPGLGLRLIYFSYDVKMKEKGDIPEGYSVSREKKERFSLILESASTNQTSMYLCASSLVGTQTGELFFGEGSRLTVL.

The chain joins TRBV6-2 or TRBV6-3 to TRBJ1-1, with D possibly TRBD1 on 5 matching bases. Germline CDR1 reads MNHEY; CDR2 reads SVGEGT. V was pared by 0 bases and J by 4 bases, with 15 bases between. The CDR3 runs to 16 residues. This chain's CDR3 is CASSYSEGLGGTEAFF. CDR3 DNA sequence: TGTGCCAGCAGTTACTCCGAGGGCTTGGGGGGCACTGAAGCTTTCTTT.

The chain joins TRBV11-2 to TRBJ1-5; D remains unclear. V lost 0 bases to trimming and J lost 4 bases, with 4 bases between them. The V gene's germline CDR1 is SGHAT and CDR2 FQNNGV. This CDR3 spans 13 amino acids. The CDR3 coding sequence is TGTGCCAGCAGCTTAGACAGTAATCAGCCCCAGCATTTT. It yields the protein CASSLDSNQPQHF. The full variable domain, completed using reference TRBV11-2 and TRBJ1-5, is EAGVAQSPRYKIIEKRQSVAFWCNPISGHATLYWYQQILGQGPKLLIQFQNNGVVDDSQLPKDRFSAERLKGVDSTLKIQPAKLEDSAVYLCASSLDSNQPQHFGDGTRLSIL.

This chain links TRBV10-1 with TRBJ2-7; the D is unclear. In germline, CDR1 is WNHNN, CDR2 SYGVQD (reference sequence). With 9 bases removed from V and 3 bases from J, the gap between germline ends came to 3 bases. The CDR3 consists of 9 residues. CDR3 region: CASYYEQYF. CDR3 coding DNA: TGCGCCAGTTACTACGAGCAGTACTTC.

This chain joins TRBV4-3 and TRBJ2-3, with D possibly matching TRBD1 (7 bases). The CDR3 totals 16 residues. Germline V gene data show CDR1 as LGHNA and CDR2 as YSLEER. V shed 0 bases and J shed 5 bases, with 15 bases lying between them. The CDR3 sequence is CASSQEHRGLLDTQYF. The CDR3 bases are TGCGCCAGCAGCCAAGAGCACAGGGGACTTTTAGATACGCAGTATTTT.

V gene TRBV4-3 combines with J gene TRBJ2-7, with a weak D call TRBD2 (5 bases). Germline CDR1 LGHNA, CDR2 YSLEER. The ends were cut back, 5 bases at V and 2 bases at J, with 10 bases in the middle. The CDR3 has 13 residues. As DNA, the CDR3 is TGCGCCAGCAGCTTAACTAGAACCTACGAGCAGTACTTC. This codes for CASSLTRTYEQYF.

The chain is built from TRBV9 and TRBJ1-2, with 7 bases matching TRBD1. The CDR3 is 15 residues long. The trim removed 3 bases at V and 5 bases at J, leaving 10 bases unmatched. CDR1 is SGDLS and CDR2 is YYNGEE in the germline V gene. The CDR3 loop reads CASSARDSAWYGYTF. CDR3 sequence (DNA): TGTGCCAGCAGCGCCAGGGACAGCGCGTGGTATGGCTACACCTTC.

The chain links TRBV28 to TRBJ1-2, with D possibly TRBD1 on 6 matching bases. Germline lookup yields CDR1 MDHEN and CDR2 SYDVKM. The CDR3 contains 13 residues. V lost 6 bases to trimming and J lost 4 bases, with 12 bases between them. The CDR3 DNA sequence: TGTGCCAGCAGCTTAACAGGGAGCTATGGCTACACCTTC. Amino acids: CASSLTGSYGYTF.

In its sample, this clone was seen once. The rearrangement links TRBV12-5 to TRBJ1-4; 10 bases are shared with TRBD1. CDR1 and CDR2 (germline): LGHNT, FRNRAP. This CDR3 is 18 amino acids long. The V and J ends lost 4 bases and 8 bases, in that order; junction bases with no gene match: 16. CDR3 in amino acids: CASGYQQGGQGYGEKLFF. The CDR3 DNA sequence: TGTGCTAGTGGTTACCAGCAGGGGGGACAGGGGTATGGGGAAAAACTGTTTTTT.

The chain combines TRBV25-1 with TRBJ2-7, with TRBD1 as a possible D gene (6 bases). V lost 10 bases, J lost 2 bases, and 12 bases lay in between. CDR1 and CDR2 (germline): MGHDK, SYGVNS. This CDR3 is 12 amino acids long. This chain's CDR3 is CATLQGPYEQYF. CDR3 DNA sequence: TGTGCCACCTTGCAGGGGCCCTACGAGCAGTACTTC.

This clone appeared once. This chain links TRBV7-2 with TRBJ2-4; 8 bases fit TRBD1. Germline CDR1 reads SGHTA; CDR2 reads FQGNSA. The CDR3 is made up of 17 amino acids. With V trimmed by 1 base and J by 2 bases, 7 bases remained unmatched. The CDR3 sequence: CASSLVAGGLTKNIQYF. The CDR3 nucleotides read TGTGCCAGCAGCTTAGTAGCAGGGGGCCTCACCAAAAACATTCAGTACTTC.

The V call is TRBV10-3, the J call TRBJ1-4, with D perhaps matching TRBD1 (5 bases). Trimming left V 8 bases short and J 5 bases short, with 12 bases between. The CDR3 loop spans 13 amino acids. Germline CDR1 is ENHRY and CDR2 is SYGVKD. CDR3 amino acids: CAISGGKNEKLFF. The DNA for the CDR3 is TGTGCCATCTCGGGGGGGAAGAATGAAAAACTGTTTTTT.